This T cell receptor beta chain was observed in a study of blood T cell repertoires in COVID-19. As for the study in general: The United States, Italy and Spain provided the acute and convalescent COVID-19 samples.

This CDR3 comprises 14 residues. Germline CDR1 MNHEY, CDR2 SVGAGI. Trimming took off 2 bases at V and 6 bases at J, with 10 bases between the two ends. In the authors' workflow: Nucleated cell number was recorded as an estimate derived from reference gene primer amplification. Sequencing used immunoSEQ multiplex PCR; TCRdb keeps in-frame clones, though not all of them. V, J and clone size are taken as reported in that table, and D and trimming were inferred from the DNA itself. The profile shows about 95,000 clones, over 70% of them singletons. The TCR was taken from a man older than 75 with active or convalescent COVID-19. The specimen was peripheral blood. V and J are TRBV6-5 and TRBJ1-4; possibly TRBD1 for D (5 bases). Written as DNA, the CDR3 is TGTGCCAGCAGTTACAGTGCGGGGGATGAAAAACTGTTTTTT. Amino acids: CASSYSAGDEKLFF.